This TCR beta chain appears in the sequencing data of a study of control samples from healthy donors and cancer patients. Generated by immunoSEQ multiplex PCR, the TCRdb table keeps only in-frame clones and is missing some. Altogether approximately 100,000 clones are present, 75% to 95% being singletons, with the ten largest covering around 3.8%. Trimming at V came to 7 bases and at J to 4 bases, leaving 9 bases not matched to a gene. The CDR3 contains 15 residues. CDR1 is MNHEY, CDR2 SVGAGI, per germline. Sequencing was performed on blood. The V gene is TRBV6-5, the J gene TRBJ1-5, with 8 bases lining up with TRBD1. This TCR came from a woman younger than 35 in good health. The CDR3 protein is CASTRSTGENQPQHF. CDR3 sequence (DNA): TGTGCCAGCACCCGATCGACAGGGGAAAATCAGCCCCAGCATTTT.